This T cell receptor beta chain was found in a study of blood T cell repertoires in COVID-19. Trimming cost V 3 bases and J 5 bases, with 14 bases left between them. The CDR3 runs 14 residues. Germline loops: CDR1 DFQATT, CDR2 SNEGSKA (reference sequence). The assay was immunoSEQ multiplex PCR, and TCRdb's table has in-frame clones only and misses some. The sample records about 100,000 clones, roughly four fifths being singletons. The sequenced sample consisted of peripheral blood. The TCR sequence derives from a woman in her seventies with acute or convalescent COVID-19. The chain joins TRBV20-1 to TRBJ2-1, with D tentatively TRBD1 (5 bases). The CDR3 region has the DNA TGCAGTGCTAGTTCTAGGACAAGAAACAATGAGCAGTTCTTC. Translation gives CSASSRTRNNEQFF.